This is a list of T cell receptor beta chains from one sample in a study of PD-1 blockade in classical Hodgkin lymphoma. Measured with immunoSEQ multiplex PCR; TCRdb has only the in-frame clones, and not every one. The sample has 25,000 to 40,000 clones, roughly 82% seen once; the top ten hold around a third. Sequenced material: peripheral blood mononuclear cells (PBMCs), taken at baseline. The receptors originated from a human donor with classical Hodgkin lymphoma. Both conserved end residues are part of each CDR3. The order of the fields is D gene, clone size, J gene, V gene, CDR3 DNA, CDR3 protein. D genes are given only for firm matches. Expanded clones get a size class; other rows say once, few or many, or leave the size out.

.	few	TRBJ1-4	TRBV19	TGTGCCAGTAGTATAGGTATAGGGCCCCACCAGGAAAAACTGTTTTTT	CASSIGIGPHQEKLFF
.	.	TRBJ1-2	TRBV6-5	TGTGCCAGCAGCTCCGACTATGGCTACACCTTC	CASSSDYGYTF
.	.	TRBJ2-1	TRBV18	TGTGCCAGCTCACCAAGGTCTAATGAGCAGTTCTTC	CASSPRSNEQFF
.	.	TRBJ1-5	TRBV30	TGTGCCTGGAAGTCAGACAATCAGCCCCAGCATTTT	CAWKSDNQPQHF
.	.	TRBJ1-5	TRBV4-3	TGCGCCAGCAGCCAAGATAAGGGAGGATGGCAGCCCCAGCATTTT	CASSQDKGGWQPQHF
.	once	TRBJ1-1	TRBV21-1	TGTGCCAGCAGCAATAATAAAAGGACACTGAACACTGAAGCTTTCTTT	CASSNNKRTLNTEAFF
.	medium-sized	TRBJ1-5	TRBV28	TGTGCCAGCAGTCGACAGGGCAATCAGCCCCAGCATTTT	CASSRQGNQPQHF
.	once	TRBJ1-2	TRBV6-5	TGTGCCAGCAGTTACTCGGCTCAGCTTTACTATGGCTACACCTTC	CASSYSAQLYYGYTF
.	.	TRBJ2-5	TRBV11-3	TGTGCCAGCAGGGCTACAGGGTTGGAGACCCAGTACTTC	CASRATGLETQYF
TRBD2	few	TRBJ2-3	TRBV19	TGTGCCAGTAGTTTTCAAGCGGGGGGGCTGGGTACGCAGTATTTT	CASSFQAGGLGTQYF
TRBD1	.	TRBJ2-5	TRBV18	TGTGCCAGCTCACCTTCTATGGACAGGGAAGAGACCCAGTACTTC	CASSPSMDREETQYF
.	.	TRBJ1-5	TRBV7-9	TGTGCCAGCAGCTTCGGGTTGCAGCCCCAGCATTTT	CASSFGLQPQHF
.	.	TRBJ1-5	TRBV19	TGTGCCAGTAGAACGCAGGGATTGGGGGCCCAGCATTTT	CASRTQGLGAQHF
.	.	TRBJ2-3	TRBV11-3	TGTGCCAGCAGCTTAGTGCTGGGAGCGGTGACAGATACGCAGTATTTT	CASSLVLGAVTDTQYF
TRBD1	.	TRBJ2-1	TRBV7-3	TGTGCCAGCAGCTCACAGGGGGGCAATGAGCAGTTCTTC	CASSSQGGNEQFF
TRBD1	.	TRBJ2-7	TRBV18	TGTGCCAGCTCACCAGGGACAGCCACCTACGAGCAGTACTTC	CASSPGTATYEQYF
TRBD1	few	TRBJ1-4	TRBV7-2	TGTGCCAGCAGCTTAGGGGACAGGGTTAATGAAAAACTGTTTTTT	CASSLGDRVNEKLFF
.	medium-sized	TRBJ2-7	TRBV4-3	TGCGCCAGCAGCCAAGTTCTGTCTAGTTCCTACGAGCAGTACTTC	CASSQVLSSSYEQYF
.	.	TRBJ1-2	TRBV19	TGTGCCAGTAGTATCGGCAGGATCTATGGCTACACCTTC	CASSIGRIYGYTF
.	.	TRBJ2-2	TRBV19	TGTGCCAGTACTCACACAGGGAGGACCGGGGAGCTGTTTTTT	CASTHTGRTGELFF
.	few	TRBJ2-1	TRBV7-3	TGTGCCAGCAGCGTAGTCGGGGGCGATGAGCAGTTCTTC	CASSVVGGDEQFF
.	.	TRBJ1-2	TRBV25-1	TGTGCCAGCAGTCAACAGGGATGGGGCTACACCTTC	CASSQQGWGYTF
.	.	TRBJ1-5	TRBV28	TGTGCCAGCAGTTTACTCACTCTTGTCCGTCCGCGCAATCAGCCCCAGCATTTT	CASSLLTLVRPRNQPQHF
TRBD2	.	TRBJ2-3	TRBV7-2	TGTGCCAGCAGACTAGGGGGTAGCGGGGGCGTTGATACGCAGTATTTT	CASRLGGSGGVDTQYF
.	.	TRBJ2-5	TRBV4-2	TGTGCCAGCAGCCAAGATCGGTCAAAACAAGAGACCCAGTACTTC	CASSQDRSKQETQYF
TRBD2	once	TRBJ2-1	TRBV19	TGTGCCAGTAGTATCGGTAGCGGGGGTTCCTACAATGAGCAGTTCTTC	CASSIGSGGSYNEQFF
.	few	TRBJ1-4	TRBV18	TGTGCCAGCTCACCGTGGGCCGGGGAAGATAATGAAAAACTGTTTTTT	CASSPWAGEDNEKLFF
TRBD2	.	TRBJ2-7	TRBV6-5	TGTGCCAGCAGATTGGCTGTCGGGGGGTTTTACGAGCAGTACTTC	CASRLAVGGFYEQYF
TRBD2	.	TRBJ2-3	TRBV5-1	TGCGCCAGCAGCTCGGATGCTAGCGGGTCCCGCACAGATACGCAGTATTTT	CASSSDASGSRTDTQYF
TRBD1	.	TRBJ2-5	TRBV5-1	TGCGCCAGCTCAGGGGGCGAGGAGACCCAGTACTTC	CASSGGEETQYF
.	.	TRBJ1-6	TRBV5-1	TGCGCCAGCAGCTTGGCGGGGCCAAGTAATTCACCCCTCCACTTT	CASSLAGPSNSPLHF
.	once	TRBJ2-7	TRBV6-1	TGTGCCAGTGAGCTTAGCTCCTACGAGCAGTACTTC	CASELSSYEQYF
.	once	TRBJ1-1	TRBV19	TGTGCCAGTAGGGCCAGGGACACTGAAGCTTTCTTT	CASRARDTEAFF
.	.	TRBJ1-2	TRBV28	TGTGCCAGCCGATACCTAGGAGGCTACACCTTC	CASRYLGGYTF
.	few	TRBJ1-1	TRBV4-2	TGTGCCAGCAGCCAAGCGGCCAACACTGAAGCTTTCTTT	CASSQAANTEAFF
.	.	TRBJ2-2	TRBV29-1	TGCAGCGTTCGTGCTATCCGTACCGGGGAGCTGTTTTTT	CSVRAIRTGELFF
.	.	TRBJ2-1	TRBV7-2	TGTGCCAGCAGCTTTACCGGGCCTCGGGGGCAGTTCTTC	CASSFTGPRGQFF
.	.	TRBJ1-3	TRBV6-5	TGTGCCAGCAGTTACTCGAAGGGGTCGGGAAACACCATATATTTT	CASSYSKGSGNTIYF
.	.	TRBJ1-3	TRBV9	TGTGCCAGCAGCGTGTCGGCAGGGGTTAGGTCGTCTGGAAACACCATATATTTT	CASSVSAGVRSSGNTIYF
.	.	TRBJ2-5	TRBV6-6	TGTGCCAGCAGTTACGTGACGGAGCAAGAGACCCAGTACTTC	CASSYVTEQETQYF
.	.	TRBJ1-1	TRBV29-1	TGCAGCGCTCGCTGGGACGGGACAACGAACACTGAAGCTTTCTTT	CSARWDGTTNTEAFF
.	.	TRBJ2-3	TRBV7-8	TGTGCCAGCAGCCGTTGGCAGGGTGATACGCAGTATTTT	CASSRWQGDTQYF
.	.	TRBJ1-5	TRBV4-2	TGTGCCAGCAGCCTTTCTCCCCCAGGGCTCGGGGCCCAGCATTTT	CASSLSPPGLGAQHF
.	.	TRBJ2-1	TRBV7-2	TGTGCCAGCAGCTTTGGCGGGGGCTATCGTGAGCAGTTCTTC	CASSFGGGYREQFF
.	.	TRBJ2-5	TRBV11-3	TGTGCCAGCAGCTTAGAAGGGACCCAGGGAGGAGAGACCCAGTACTTC	CASSLEGTQGGETQYF
TRBD1	.	TRBJ1-6	TRBV7-6	TGTGCCAGCAGCGCGGGGACAGGGGGCGATTCACCCCTCCACTTT	CASSAGTGGDSPLHF
.	once	TRBJ2-3	TRBV2	TGTGCCAGCAGTAGGGACTTGTCCACAGATACGCAGTATTTT	CASSRDLSTDTQYF
.	.	TRBJ1-2	TRBV7-9	TGTGCCAGCAGCCCACTGTCCGGACTGTGGTATGGCTACACCTTC	CASSPLSGLWYGYTF
.	.	TRBJ2-7	TRBV2	TGTGCCAGCAGTGAACAGATCTACGAGCAGTACTTC	CASSEQIYEQYF
.	.	TRBJ1-2	TRBV6-5	TGTGCCAGCAGTTACTCGAGACTTGAGTTCTATGGCTACACCTTC	CASSYSRLEFYGYTF
.	.	TRBJ2-3	TRBV6-5	TGTGCCAGCAGGGCAGGGACGTACACAGATACGCAGTATTTT	CASRAGTYTDTQYF
.	.	TRBJ1-6	TRBV6-1	TGTGCCAGCGGACGGGCCTTGGACAATTCACCCCTCCACTTT	CASGRALDNSPLHF
TRBD2	.	TRBJ2-5	TRBV5-5	TGTGCCAGCAGCTTGACTTCTAGCGGGGGGCGACAAGAGACCCAGTACTTC	CASSLTSSGGRQETQYF
TRBD1	.	TRBJ1-6	TRBV27	TGTGCCAGCAGTTCCACCGGGACAGGAGAATCACCCCTCCACTTT	CASSSTGTGESPLHF
.	.	TRBJ2-2	TRBV30	TGTGCCTGGAGTGTACGAGCGCAGGGAAGGAGGGGGGAGCTGTTTTTT	CAWSVRAQGRRGELFF
.	.	TRBJ1-2	TRBV28	TGTGCCAGCAGAAGACGGACGGATTCTAACTATGGCTACACCTTC	CASRRRTDSNYGYTF
.	.	TRBJ2-7	TRBV9	TGTGCCAGCAGCGTAGCGTTAGGGAGGCTCTACGAGCAGTACTTC	CASSVALGRLYEQYF
.	once	TRBJ1-1	TRBV30	TGTGCCTGGCGGGGGGCCACTGAAGCTTTCTTT	CAWRGATEAFF
.	.	TRBJ1-1	TRBV10-3	TGTGCCATCAGTGAGGGAGAGAGGGTAGCCACTGAAGCTTTCTTT	CAISEGERVATEAFF
.	.	TRBJ1-1	TRBV5-1	TGCGCCAGCTATTCCGGGGGGATGAACACTGAAGCTTTCTTT	CASYSGGMNTEAFF